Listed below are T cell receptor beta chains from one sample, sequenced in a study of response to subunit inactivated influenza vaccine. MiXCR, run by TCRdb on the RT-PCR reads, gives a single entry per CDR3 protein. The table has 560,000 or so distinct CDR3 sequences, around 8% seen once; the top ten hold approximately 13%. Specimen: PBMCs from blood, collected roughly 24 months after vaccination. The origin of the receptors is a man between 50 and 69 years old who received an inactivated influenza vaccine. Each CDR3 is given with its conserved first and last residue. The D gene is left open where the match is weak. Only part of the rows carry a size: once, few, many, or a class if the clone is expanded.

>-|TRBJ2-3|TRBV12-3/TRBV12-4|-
TGTGCCAGCGGACCAACAGCAGATACGCAGTATTTT
CASGPTADTQYF
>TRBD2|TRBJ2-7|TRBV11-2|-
TGTGCCAGCCGGCGAATGGCGGGAGTGAATGAGCAGTGCTTC
CASRRMAGVNEQCF
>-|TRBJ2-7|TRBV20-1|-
TGCAGTGCGGCGTTCGGCACCTACGAGCAGTACTTC
CSAAFGTYEQYF
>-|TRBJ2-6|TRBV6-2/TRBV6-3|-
TGTGCCAGCAAAGGCTCTGGGGCCAACGTCCTGACTTTC
CASKGSGANVLTF
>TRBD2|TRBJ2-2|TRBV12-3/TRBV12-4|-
TGTGCCAGCAGTTCGTGGACTAGCGAAGGAGGGGAGCTGTTTTTT
CASSSWTSEGGELFF
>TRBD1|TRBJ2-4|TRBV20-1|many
TGCAGTGCTCGGGACAGGGAAGCCAAAAACATTCAGTACTTC
CSARDREAKNIQYF
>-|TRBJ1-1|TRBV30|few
TGTGCCTGGAGTGTACCATTATCTGAAGCTTTCTTT
CAWSVPLSEAFF
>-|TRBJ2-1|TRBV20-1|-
TGCAGTGCAGTAGCGGCAGGGGGGCTCAATGAGCAGTTCTTC
CSAVAAGGLNEQFF
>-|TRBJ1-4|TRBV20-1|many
TGCAGGATCGAAGAGGGTATGGGTGAAAAACTGTTTTTT
CRIEEGMGEKLFF
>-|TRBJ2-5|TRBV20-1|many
TGCAGTGCTTCCATCAGGAAGACAGTGCAAGAGACCCAGTACTTC
CSASIRKTVQETQYF
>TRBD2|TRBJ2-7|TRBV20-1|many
TGCAGTGCCAGACTAGCGGGGGTCTACGAGCAGTACTTC
CSARLAGVYEQYF
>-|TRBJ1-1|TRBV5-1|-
TGCGCCAGCAGCCCGTTAGGGGGAAATATGAACACTGAAGCTTTCTTT
CASSPLGGNMNTEAFF
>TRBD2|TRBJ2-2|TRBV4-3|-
TGCGCCGTCGGGGGGATGAACACCGGGGAGCTGTTTTTT
CAVGGMNTGELFF
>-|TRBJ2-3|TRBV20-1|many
TGCAGTGCTAGAGACCCGGCCCTAGCGAGCACAGATACGCAGTATTTT
CSARDPALASTDTQYF
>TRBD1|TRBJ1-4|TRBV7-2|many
TGTGCCAGCAGCCAGGACAGGGGAAACGAAAAACTGTTTTTT
CASSQDRGNEKLFF
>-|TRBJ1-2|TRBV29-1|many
TGCAGCGTTGCTACAGGGACCTATGGCTACACCTTC
CSVATGTYGYTF
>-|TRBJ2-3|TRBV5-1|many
TGCGCCAGCAGCTTCTTTCGTGCAGATACGCAGTATTTT
CASSFFRADTQYF
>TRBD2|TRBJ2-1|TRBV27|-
TGTGCCAGCAGTACGCTAGCGGGACGACTCGGCAATGAGCAGTTCTTC
CASSTLAGRLGNEQFF
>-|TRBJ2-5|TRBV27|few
TGTGCCAGCAGACCTCGAGCGGTGTGGGAGACCCAGTACTTC
CASRPRAVWETQYF
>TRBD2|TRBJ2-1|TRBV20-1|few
TGCAGTGCTAGAGTTTCTAGCGGGAGGTTTTCTGAGCAGTTCTTC
CSARVSSGRFSEQFF
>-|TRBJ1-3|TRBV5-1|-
TGCGCCAGCAGCTTGGATCCGGGTCGCTCTGGAAACACCATATATTTT
CASSLDPGRSGNTIYF
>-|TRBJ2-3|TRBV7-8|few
TGTGCCAGCAGCCAAGACCCTAGTACGCAGTATTTT
CASSQDPSTQYF
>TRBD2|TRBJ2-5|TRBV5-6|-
TGTGCCAGCAGAACGGCGGGGGGACAAGAGACCCAGTACTTC
CASRTAGGQETQYF
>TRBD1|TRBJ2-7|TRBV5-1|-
TGCGCCAGCAGTATCGGGACAGGCGAAGAGCAGTACTTC
CASSIGTGEEQYF
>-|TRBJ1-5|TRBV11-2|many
TGTGCCAGCAGCTTAGGCGCAGGCCTGAATCAGCCCCAGCATTTT
CASSLGAGLNQPQHF
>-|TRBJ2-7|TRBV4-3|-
TGCGCCAGCAGCCAAGTGGCGGGGGCTCTTACCTACGAGCAGTACTTC
CASSQVAGALTYEQYF
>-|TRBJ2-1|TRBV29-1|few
TGCAGCGGGGTGGGTTCGCGATACAATGAGCAGTTCTTC
CSGVGSRYNEQFF
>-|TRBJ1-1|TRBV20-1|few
TGCAGTGCAGGTAGGGCGGTCATGAACACTGAAGCTTTCTTT
CSAGRAVMNTEAFF
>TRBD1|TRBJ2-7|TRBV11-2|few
TGTGCCAGCAGCTTAGGGACAGGGGGTAACTACGAGCAGTACTTC
CASSLGTGGNYEQYF
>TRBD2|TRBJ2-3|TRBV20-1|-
TGCAGTGCTACAGTAAGGACTAGCGGGAGGGCCAGCACAGATACGCAGTATTTT
CSATVRTSGRASTDTQYF
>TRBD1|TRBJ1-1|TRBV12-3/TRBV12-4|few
TGTGCCAGCAGTTTCCCAGACAGGGCGCGCACTGAAGCTTTCTTT
CASSFPDRARTEAFF
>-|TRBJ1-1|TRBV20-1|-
TGCAGTGTCTCACAGGGGAACACTGAAGCTTTCTTT
CSVSQGNTEAFF
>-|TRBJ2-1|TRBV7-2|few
TGTGCCAGCAGCCCACCCGGTGGCCGTACCAATGAGCAGTTCTTC
CASSPPGGRTNEQFF
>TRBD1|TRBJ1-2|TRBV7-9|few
TGTGCCAGCAGCTCCACGGACAGGGGAGAGGGCTACACCTTC
CASSSTDRGEGYTF
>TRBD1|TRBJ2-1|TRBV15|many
TGTGCCACCAGCAGGGACAGGGGACCCTACAATGAGCAGTTCTTC
CATSRDRGPYNEQFF
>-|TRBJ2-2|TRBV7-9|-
TGTGCCAGCAGCTTTGGTGCGGACGCCGGGGAGCTGTTTTTT
CASSFGADAGELFF